The source of this TCR beta chain is a study of identical twins. This clonotype showed up many times. TCRdb called the 5' RACE reads again in MiXCR, with one record for every CDR3 protein. The repertoire consists of around 680,000 distinct CDR3 sequences, with about 9.4% occurring once and the leading ten covering approximately 0.89%. CDR3 length: 15 amino acids. Trimming pared 4 bases from V and 2 bases from J, leaving 12 bases between. Germline V gene lookup returns CDR1 SGHTA and CDR2 FQGNSA. These data were likewise used in another study, on yellow fever vaccine responses in identical twins.

This receptor was taken from a woman aged 18-29 years in good health. Sequencing was done on a sample of PBMCs. This chain joins TRBV7-2 and TRBJ2-1, with D possibly being TRBD1 or TRBD2 (5 bases each). The CDR3 DNA reads as TGTGCCAGCAGCTACCGTCCGGGACCCTACAATGAGCAGTTCTTC. Translation gives CASSYRPGPYNEQFF.